This T cell receptor (beta chain) was sequenced for a study of T cell clonotyping in hematopoietic cell transplantation. Overall study results and limits: CD4 and CD8 repertoire contributions could not be separated without sorting.

For this clone: Its antigen is unknown.

The V end was cut by 4 bases, the J end by 2 bases, with 14 bases between. This CDR3 spans 15 amino acids. Germline-derived CDR1 and CDR2 are MGHDK and SYGVNS. Described time point: recipient sample about 28 days before transplant, after cytoreduction. Generated by immunoSEQ multiplex PCR, the TCRdb table keeps only in-frame clones and is missing some. Of some 5,500 clones listed, 70% to 90% are singletons. The receptor was derived from a man in his 60s with acute myeloid leukemia. Some clones in this sample may be carry-over from other donors' samples. This sample comprised peripheral blood mononuclear cells, obtained before stem cell transplant. J is TRBJ2-5 and V is TRBV25-1; possibly TRBD2 for D (7 bases). CDR3 DNA: TGTGCCAGCAGTGCGGCGGGGGCGAGGCAAGAGACCCAGTACTTC. The encoded protein is CASSAAGARQETQYF.